A single count supports the clone carrying this TCR beta chain. The antigen is not known. This CDR3 comprises 16 residues. V was trimmed by 10 bases and J by 2 bases, leaving 22 bases between them. CDR1 MNHEY and CDR2 SMNVEV come from the germline V gene (reference sequence). This sample stems from a study of cytomegalovirus exposure and HLA in healthy donors. Use of 60 Vbeta and 13 Jbeta primers characterized the PCR. Authors' analysis steps: A later analysis counted about 80 million unique TCR beta chains, around 11 million shared. The table came from immunoSEQ multiplex PCR; TCRdb's copy has only in-frame clones and leaves some out. The DNA was the basis for D and trimming; V, J and clone size are from that table. The sample has approximately 140,000 clones, roughly four fifths seen once. Broader study findings: In an earlier analysis, most TCR beta V segments were productive about 87% or about 30% of the time. The Asian-associated ancestry cluster reportedly had fewer N-insertions than the approximately 700-donor mean in a later analysis.

The origin of this receptor is a woman aged 40-49 years in good health and CMV-seronegative. V and J are TRBV27 and TRBJ2-3, with D hard to call. What was sequenced was PBMCs. CDR3 sequence reads: CAIDLGRKRATDTQYF. CDR3 coding DNA: TGTGCCATCGACCTGGGCCGGAAACGAGCCACAGATACGCAGTATTTT.